The 24 T cell receptor beta chains given below trace back to one sample, sequenced in a study of T-cell memory formation after mild COVID-19. A single record per CDR3 protein comes from TCRdb applying MiXCR to the 5' RACE reads. The data show almost 250,000 distinct CDR3 sequences, roughly 14% seen once. Sequences were obtained from PBMCs or a T cell subset sorted from them (not recorded which). Source of these receptors: an adult woman who had mild COVID-19 (a few samples of this study predate the infection). Cell type and time point are not known.

The V and J genes are TRBV4-2 and TRBJ1-3; possible D gene TRBD1, 5 bases. The CDR3 sequence is 16 residues long. Germline-derived CDR1 and CDR2 are LGHNA and YNFKEQ. Trimming removed 0 bases at V and 4 bases at J, with 13 bases between. The CDR3 DNA is TGTGCCAGCAGCCAAGATTATCGGACATCCGGAAACACCATATATTTT. It codes for CASSQDYRTSGNTIYF.

The sample holds a few counts of this clonotype. The chain recombines TRBV3-1 with TRBJ1-5; 7 bases align to TRBD1. The CDR3 contains 14 residues. Germline V gene data show CDR1 as LGHDT and CDR2 as YNNKEL (reference sequence). V shed 1 base and J 7 bases; nucleotides not matched to a gene: 4. The CDR3 loop is CASSQGGGIQPQHF. CDR3 in DNA: TGTGCCAGCAGCCAAGGAGGGGGCATACAGCCCCAGCATTTT.

There are a few counts of this clonotype. The chain uses TRBV4-2 and TRBJ2-1, with D tentatively TRBD1 or TRBD2 (6 bases each). This CDR3 is 16 amino acids long. Trimming shortened V by 1 base and J by 0 bases, and 10 bases separated the two germline ends. Germline V gene sequence: CDR1 LGHNA, CDR2 YNFKEQ. CDR3 sequence reads: CASSQVGGGSYNEQFF. The CDR3 DNA sequence: TGTGCCAGCAGCCAAGTAGGAGGGGGCTCCTACAATGAGCAGTTCTTC.

This clonotype was observed a handful of times. The rearrangement joins TRBV29-1 to TRBJ1-1; no clear D gene. Germline CDR1 SQVTM, CDR2 ANQGSEA. This CDR3 is built from 10 residues. Trimming took 6 bases from V and 10 from J, leaving 12 bases between them. For the CDR3, the DNA is TGCAGCGTCGTCGTAACCAGAGCTTTCTTT. It translates to CSVVVTRAFF.

This clonotype was found a few times. This chain joins TRBV7-6 and TRBJ1-3; perhaps TRBD1 as D (6 bases). This CDR3 is 16 amino acids long. Germline CDR1 and CDR2: SGHVS and FNYEAQ. V was shortened by 5 bases and J by 2 bases, with 16 bases between the two germline ends. The CDR3 region is CASSTPYRDAGNTIYF. In DNA form, the CDR3 reads TGTGCCAGCAGCACACCTTACAGGGACGCTGGAAACACCATATATTTT.

This chain links TRBV18 with TRBJ1-2, with D tentatively TRBD1 (5 bases). Trimming stripped 3 bases from V and 8 bases from J, with 16 bases between. There are 14 residues in the CDR3. Per germline, CDR1 KGHSH and CDR2 LQKENI. The CDR3 DNA is TGTGCCAGCTCACCCGAATATCAGGGCAACGGCTACACCTTC. Translating it yields CASSPEYQGNGYTF.

This clonotype showed up just a few times. The chain employs TRBV5-1 and TRBJ2-2; D is perhaps TRBD2 (6 bases). The germline CDR1 and CDR2 sequences are SGHRS and YFSETQ. Trimming pared 3 bases from V and 7 bases from J, leaving 16 bases between. The CDR3 spans 15 residues. For the CDR3, the DNA is TGCGCCAGCAGCTCCTCAAGCCCGGGACTCGGGGAGCTGTTTTTT. It is translated as CASSSSSPGLGELFF.

Only a few counts were recorded for this clonotype. The rearrangement joins TRBV12-3 or TRBV12-4 to TRBJ2-3; the match to TRBD1 covers 11 bases. With 6 bases clipped from V and 4 bases from J, the junction kept 6 bases outside the gene matches. CDR3 length equals 15 residues. The CDR3 coding sequence is TGTGCCAGCAGCCGGGGACAGGGGGACCCAGATACGCAGTATTTT. This sequence encodes CASSRGQGDPDTQYF.

This clonotype was recorded at least ten times. The junction and the germline gene differ at one end; a read error may be behind it. The chain employs TRBV2 and TRBJ2-1; 8 nucleotides line up with TRBD2. The CDR3 contains 14 residues. The germline V gene has CDR1 SNHLY and CDR2 FYNNEI. The CDR3 nucleotides are TGTGCCAGCAGCGAAGCGCGGGGGGACGCTGAGCAGTTCTTC. Protein: CASSEARGDAEQFF.

In its sample, this clonotype was seen many times. The rearrangement joins TRBV5-1 to TRBJ2-7; no clear D gene. CDR1 is SGHRS, CDR2 YFSETQ, per germline. V shed 0 bases and J shed 3 bases, with 7 bases lying between them. This CDR3 has 13 amino acids. Here the CDR3 reads CASSLEPNYEQYF. DNA of the CDR3: TGCGCCAGCAGCTTGGAGCCTAACTACGAGCAGTACTTC.

A few counts support this clonotype. The gene calls are TRBV19 and TRBJ1-1, with 10 bases matching TRBD1. CDR1 and CDR2 from the germline V gene are LNHDA and SQIVND (reference sequence). V dropped 3 bases and J dropped 11; count of bases not matched to a gene: 6. The CDR3 covers 13 residues. CDR3 coding DNA: TGTGCCAGTAGTATCCCTGGGACAGGGGTCGCTTTCTTT. The encoded protein is CASSIPGTGVAFF.

In its sample, this clonotype was seen a few times. V gene TRBV18 combines with J gene TRBJ2-1; D is unclear. The length of the CDR3 is 12 residues. V was shortened by 8 bases and J by 4 bases, with 9 bases between the two germline ends. CDR1 and CDR2 (germline): KGHSH, LQKENI. The DNA for the CDR3 is TGTGCCAGCGATAGATCGTACAATGAGCAGTTCTTC. This translates into CASDRSYNEQFF. Combining the CDR3 with reference TRBV18 and TRBJ2-1 gives the whole variable domain NAGVMQNPRHLVRRRGQEARLRCSPMKGHSHVYWYRQLPEEGLKFMVYLQKENIIDESGMPKERFSAEFPKEGPSILRIQQVVRGDSAAYFCASDRSYNEQFFGPGTRLTVL.

The rearrangement joins TRBV6-5 to TRBJ1-1, with TRBD1 matching over 9 bases. This CDR3 is built from 16 residues. Germline values: CDR1 MNHEY, CDR2 SVGAGI. J gave up 0 bases and V 5 bases, and 7 bases lay outside the gene matches. The CDR3 nucleotides are TGTGCCAGCAGTAAAAGTGGGACAGGGATGAACACTGAAGCTTTCTTT. This gives the protein CASSKSGTGMNTEAFF.

The V and J genes are TRBV7-2 and TRBJ2-6; no clear D gene. Germline V gene sequence: CDR1 SGHTA, CDR2 FQGNSA. V lost 2 bases to trimming and J lost 5 bases, with 4 bases between them. The CDR3 has 13 residues. For the CDR3, the DNA is TGTGCCAGCAGCTTAATGCGGGCCAACGTCCTGACTTTC. Protein sequence: CASSLMRANVLTF. Together with reference TRBV7-2 and TRBJ2-6, the CDR3 gives the full variable domain: GAGVSQSPSNKVTEKGKDVELRCDPISGHTALYWYRQSLGQGLEFLIYFQGNSAPDKSGLPSDRFSAERTGGSVSTLTIQRTQQEDSAVYLCASSLMRANVLTFGAGSRLTVL.

V is TRBV20-1 and J is TRBJ2-7, with 7 bases fitting TRBD2. Germline V gene sequence: CDR1 DFQATT, CDR2 SNEGSKA (reference sequence). The CDR3 consists of 13 residues. V trimming: 7 bases; J trimming: 4 bases; junction bases outside the gene matches: 10. The CDR3 is CSGRGSGMYEQYF. CDR3 coding DNA: TGCAGTGGACGCGGGAGCGGTATGTACGAGCAGTACTTC.

In this sample, this clonotype turned up a few times. The gene calls are TRBV4-2 and TRBJ2-1; D is tentatively TRBD1 or TRBD2 (5 bases each). Trimming cost V 4 bases and J 2 bases, with 15 bases left between them. This CDR3 comprises 16 residues. Per germline, CDR1 LGHNA and CDR2 YNFKEQ. The CDR3 nucleotides are TGTGCCAGCAGCCTGGCGACCGGGACCACCTACAATGAGCAGTTCTTC. Translation gives CASSLATGTTYNEQFF.

This clonotype was counted a few times. V is TRBV4-2 and J is TRBJ1-1; D gene ambiguous. Between the trimmed V and J ends, which lost 0 bases and 0 bases, there was a span of 8 bases. The CDR3 runs to 15 residues. The germline gives CDR1 LGHNA, CDR2 YNFKEQ. The CDR3 is CASSQELSLNTEAFF. The CDR3 DNA reads as TGTGCCAGCAGCCAAGAGCTCAGCCTGAACACTGAAGCTTTCTTT.

In this sample, this clonotype turned up many times. This sequence joins TRBV7-9 and TRBJ2-1; 9 positions agree with TRBD2. Germline trimming cut 0 bases from V and 6 bases from J; bases unmatched to any gene: 3. The V gene's germline CDR1 is SEHNR and CDR2 FQNEAQ (reference sequence). CDR3 length: 15 amino acids. The CDR3 DNA sequence: TGTGCCAGCAGCTTAGCTAGCGGGAGACTCAATGAGCAGTTCTTC. It specifies CASSLASGRLNEQFF.

As DNA, the CDR3 is TGCGCCAGCAGCTTGGACACCTCCTACGAGCAGTACTTC. This codes for CASSLDTSYEQYF. The V gene is TRBV5-1, the J gene TRBJ2-7; no definite D call. Trimming took 0 bases from V and 0 from J, leaving 4 bases between them. The CDR3 covers 13 residues. CDR1 and CDR2 (germline): SGHRS, YFSETQ.

At least ten counts were recorded for this clonotype. J is TRBJ1-2 and V is TRBV5-1; unclear D gene. The CDR3 totals 13 residues. V was cut by 7 bases and J by 8 bases, with 18 bases left in between. Germline assignment: CDR1 SGHRS and CDR2 YFSETQ. CDR3 coding DNA: TGCGCCAGCGGAGAGCCCCCCATCCGGGGCTACACCTTC. This sequence encodes CASGEPPIRGYTF.

The chain couples TRBV5-6 to TRBJ2-7, with D perhaps TRBD1 (6 bases). V gave up 3 bases and J gave up 2 bases, with 15 bases separating them. Germline values: CDR1 SGHDT, CDR2 YYEEEE. The CDR3 has 15 residues. In DNA, the CDR3 is TGTGCCAGCAGCTCCAGGGGACATTATACCTACGAGCAGTACTTC. Encoded protein: CASSSRGHYTYEQYF.

This clonotype has more than one count but fewer than ten. This rearrangement joins TRBV5-5 to TRBJ2-2, with D uncertain. V gave up 2 bases and J gave up 1 base, with 12 bases separating them. Germline V CDR1 and CDR2: SGHKS, YYEKEE (reference sequence). The CDR3 contains 16 residues. CDR3 DNA: TGTGCCAGCAGCTTCCAGGTTGGGCTGAACACCGGGGAGCTGTTTTTT. It is translated as CASSFQVGLNTGELFF.

In its sample, this clonotype was seen a few times. V usage is TRBV24-1 and J usage is TRBJ2-2; D is undetermined. Trimming stripped 4 bases from V and 8 bases from J, with 13 bases between. Germline V gene sequence: CDR1 KGHDR, CDR2 SFDVKD. CDR3 size: 14 residues. CDR3 nucleotides: TGTGCCACCAGTGAACCGACCCCGACTGGGGAGCTGTTTTTT. Translation gives CATSEPTPTGELFF.

This clonotype was seen a handful of times. The chain uses TRBV5-1 and TRBJ2-2; maybe TRBD1 (5 bases). The ends were cut back, 0 bases at V and 0 bases at J, with 12 bases in the middle. The germline V gene has CDR1 SGHRS and CDR2 YFSETQ. This CDR3 spans 17 amino acids. The CDR3 here is CASSLVYRTANTGELFF. Written as DNA, the CDR3 is TGCGCCAGCAGCTTGGTTTACAGGACGGCGAACACCGGGGAGCTGTTTTTT.